The rows below give T cell receptor beta chains drawn from one sample of a study of CD8+ T cells in alopecia areata. Assay: immunoSEQ multiplex PCR; the TCRdb copy retains only in-frame clones and omits some. This repertoire shows 150,000 or so clones, 47% found once; its top ten account for approximately 7%. The sequenced sample consisted of CD4+ T cells sorted from blood. Receptor source: a human donor with alopecia areata. CDR3s include the opening cysteine and the closing phenylalanine or tryptophan. The order of the fields is D gene, V gene, clone size, J gene, CDR3 DNA, CDR3 protein. The D gene is left open where the match is weak. Rows may omit the clone size; those that give it use once, few, many or a size class.

D gene: -
V gene: TRBV4-2
clone size: -
J gene: TRBJ2-4
CDR3 DNA: TGTGCCAGCAGCCAAGAAAGTGAGGGGGGCGGTAACATTCAGTACTTC
CDR3 protein: CASSQESEGGGNIQYF

D gene: TRBD1
V gene: TRBV29-1
clone size: -
J gene: TRBJ1-5
CDR3 DNA: TGCAGCACCCTGGGACAGCCCAATCAGCCCCAGCATTTT
CDR3 protein: CSTLGQPNQPQHF

D gene: -
V gene: TRBV7-3
clone size: few
J gene: TRBJ2-3
CDR3 DNA: TGTGCCAGTAGGGAGGATTTCGCAGATACGCAGTATTTT
CDR3 protein: CASREDFADTQYF

D gene: -
V gene: TRBV6-6
clone size: -
J gene: TRBJ1-1
CDR3 DNA: TGTGCCACAGGACAGAACACTGAAGCTTTCTTT
CDR3 protein: CATGQNTEAFF

D gene: TRBD1
V gene: TRBV19
clone size: few
J gene: TRBJ2-7
CDR3 DNA: TGTGCCAGTAGTAAATACTCGGGACAGGGCCCCTACGAGCAGTACTTC
CDR3 protein: CASSKYSGQGPYEQYF

D gene: -
V gene: TRBV7-8
clone size: once
J gene: TRBJ2-1
CDR3 DNA: TGTGCCAGCAGCTTAGCCCAGAGCCAGGGTTACAATGAGCAGTTCTTC
CDR3 protein: CASSLAQSQGYNEQFF

D gene: -
V gene: TRBV7-8
clone size: -
J gene: TRBJ1-5
CDR3 DNA: TGTGCCAGCAGCGCGGTGAGGCTGGGCAGAAGCAATCAGCCCCAGCATTTT
CDR3 protein: CASSAVRLGRSNQPQHF

D gene: -
V gene: TRBV7-2
clone size: few
J gene: TRBJ2-5
CDR3 DNA: TGTGCCAGCAGCTTAGGGATAGGGGAGACCCAGTACTTC
CDR3 protein: CASSLGIGETQYF

D gene: TRBD2
V gene: TRBV9
clone size: -
J gene: TRBJ2-2
CDR3 DNA: TGTGCCAGCAGCTCCGGACTAGCGCTAGACGGGGAGCTGTTTTTT
CDR3 protein: CASSSGLALDGELFF

D gene: -
V gene: TRBV10-3
clone size: few
J gene: TRBJ1-5
CDR3 DNA: TGTGCCATCAGTGAGACAACCCGTAGCAATCAGCCCCAGCATTTT
CDR3 protein: CAISETTRSNQPQHF

D gene: -
V gene: TRBV6-6
clone size: few
J gene: TRBJ1-5
CDR3 DNA: TGTGCCAGCAGGCATACGAATAGCAATCAGCCCCAGCATTTT
CDR3 protein: CASRHTNSNQPQHF

D gene: -
V gene: TRBV28
clone size: few
J gene: TRBJ2-1
CDR3 DNA: TGTGCCAGTCGGGACTTCCTCTACAATGAGCAGTTCTTC
CDR3 protein: CASRDFLYNEQFF

D gene: -
V gene: TRBV28
clone size: -
J gene: TRBJ2-5
CDR3 DNA: TGTGCCAGCAGTAAGCGTAGTGGGGAAGAGACCCAGTACTTC
CDR3 protein: CASSKRSGEETQYF

D gene: -
V gene: TRBV9
clone size: -
J gene: TRBJ2-1
CDR3 DNA: TGTGCCAGCAGCGCGGGGGCGAGGAATGAGCAGTTCTTC
CDR3 protein: CASSAGARNEQFF

D gene: -
V gene: TRBV29-1
clone size: -
J gene: TRBJ2-7
CDR3 DNA: TGCAGCGGCCTGGCGTTTGGTACAAACTACGAGCAGTACTTC
CDR3 protein: CSGLAFGTNYEQYF

D gene: -
V gene: TRBV29-1
clone size: few
J gene: TRBJ2-3
CDR3 DNA: TGCAGCGGAGATGTACTAGGCACAGATACGCAGTATTTT
CDR3 protein: CSGDVLGTDTQYF

D gene: -
V gene: TRBV20-1
clone size: few
J gene: TRBJ2-1
CDR3 DNA: TGCAGTGCTGGGAACAATGAGCAGTTCTTC
CDR3 protein: CSAGNNEQFF

D gene: -
V gene: TRBV7-9
clone size: few
J gene: TRBJ2-5
CDR3 DNA: TGTGCCAGCACGATAGAAGAGACCCAGTACTTC
CDR3 protein: CASTIEETQYF

D gene: -
V gene: TRBV2
clone size: -
J gene: TRBJ2-2
CDR3 DNA: TGTGCCAGCAGTGAAGCGCTTGGGGGGGAGCTGTTTTTT
CDR3 protein: CASSEALGGELFF

D gene: -
V gene: TRBV9
clone size: -
J gene: TRBJ2-5
CDR3 DNA: TGTGCCAGCAGCGTAGCCAACAGGGAATGGGAGACCCAGTACTTC
CDR3 protein: CASSVANREWETQYF

D gene: -
V gene: TRBV9
clone size: -
J gene: TRBJ2-6
CDR3 DNA: TGTGCCAGCAGCGGACGACAGGAACCTCTCTCTGGGGCCAACGTCCTGACTTTC
CDR3 protein: CASSGRQEPLSGANVLTF

D gene: -
V gene: TRBV5-1
clone size: -
J gene: TRBJ1-2
CDR3 DNA: TGCGCCAGCAGCTTGAACAGGGCCGTCTACACCTTC
CDR3 protein: CASSLNRAVYTF

D gene: -
V gene: TRBV19
clone size: -
J gene: TRBJ2-5
CDR3 DNA: TGTGCCAGTAGTTCTCAGACAGTACAAGAGACCCAGTACTTC
CDR3 protein: CASSSQTVQETQYF

D gene: TRBD1
V gene: TRBV29-1
clone size: -
J gene: TRBJ2-7
CDR3 DNA: TGCAGCGTCGTCGACAGGGATGAGCAGTACTTC
CDR3 protein: CSVVDRDEQYF

D gene: TRBD1
V gene: TRBV29-1
clone size: few
J gene: TRBJ1-1
CDR3 DNA: TGCAGCGCGAGAATGGACAGGGCTTTCTTT
CDR3 protein: CSARMDRAFF

D gene: -
V gene: TRBV29-1
clone size: -
J gene: TRBJ2-3
CDR3 DNA: TGCAGCGTTGTAGTTGGCACGCAGTATTTT
CDR3 protein: CSVVVGTQYF

D gene: -
V gene: TRBV7-9
clone size: few
J gene: TRBJ2-2
CDR3 DNA: TGTGCCAAGCAAGGGGGTCCCACCGGGGAGCTGTTTTTT
CDR3 protein: CAKQGGPTGELFF

D gene: TRBD2
V gene: TRBV2
clone size: -
J gene: TRBJ2-5
CDR3 DNA: TGTGCCAGCAGGCGGGAGGCGGAGACCCAGTACTTC
CDR3 protein: CASRREAETQYF

D gene: TRBD2
V gene: TRBV23-1
clone size: -
J gene: TRBJ2-5
CDR3 DNA: TGCGCCAGCATCTTAGCCCCGATTAGGGTAGCGGGAGCAGAGACCCAGTACTTC
CDR3 protein: CASILAPIRVAGAETQYF

D gene: -
V gene: TRBV2
clone size: few
J gene: TRBJ2-6
CDR3 DNA: TGTGCCAGCAGTGGGTCGGGACTCTCTGGGGCCAACGTCCTGACTTTC
CDR3 protein: CASSGSGLSGANVLTF

D gene: TRBD2
V gene: TRBV7-8
clone size: few
J gene: TRBJ2-1
CDR3 DNA: TGTGCCAGCAGCACAGCCGGGACTAGCGGGAGGCTGCGGCAGTTCTTC
CDR3 protein: CASSTAGTSGRLRQFF

D gene: -
V gene: TRBV7-9
clone size: -
J gene: TRBJ2-3
CDR3 DNA: TGTGCCAGCAGCTTGTGGTCGACAGATACGCAGTATTTT
CDR3 protein: CASSLWSTDTQYF

D gene: TRBD1
V gene: TRBV5-1
clone size: -
J gene: TRBJ1-1
CDR3 DNA: TGCGCCAGCAGCTCGACAGGGACTGAAGCTTTCTTT
CDR3 protein: CASSSTGTEAFF

D gene: TRBD2
V gene: TRBV5-1
clone size: -
J gene: TRBJ2-1
CDR3 DNA: TGCGCCAGCAGCTTGATCCTCGGCGGGAGGGCCGTTGAGCAGTTCTTC
CDR3 protein: CASSLILGGRAVEQFF

D gene: -
V gene: TRBV2
clone size: -
J gene: TRBJ1-5
CDR3 DNA: TGTGCCAGCAGTAAACAGGGTTGGGATCAGCCCCAGCATTTT
CDR3 protein: CASSKQGWDQPQHF

D gene: -
V gene: TRBV29-1
clone size: -
J gene: TRBJ1-2
CDR3 DNA: TGCAGCGTAGCTCCGGGAGACAGTTTAAGGAGAAACTATGGCTACACCTTC
CDR3 protein: CSVAPGDSLRRNYGYTF

D gene: -
V gene: TRBV29-1
clone size: -
J gene: TRBJ2-5
CDR3 DNA: TGCAGCGTTGAAGATGGGGGACCGATTTACTTC
CDR3 protein: CSVEDGGPIYF

D gene: -
V gene: TRBV4-1
clone size: -
J gene: TRBJ2-3
CDR3 DNA: TGCGCCAGCAGCCATCTCCAGGGGGGGCCAACAGATACGCAGTATTTT
CDR3 protein: CASSHLQGGPTDTQYF

D gene: -
V gene: TRBV29-1
clone size: -
J gene: TRBJ2-7
CDR3 DNA: TGCAGCGTTACCGAAGACCGGACCTACGAGCAGTACTTC
CDR3 protein: CSVTEDRTYEQYF

D gene: TRBD2
V gene: TRBV29-1
clone size: few
J gene: TRBJ2-2
CDR3 DNA: TGCAGCGTTGCTCGCGGGAGCGCGAACACCGGGGAGCTGTTTTTT
CDR3 protein: CSVARGSANTGELFF

D gene: -
V gene: TRBV28
clone size: -
J gene: TRBJ1-4
CDR3 DNA: TGTGCCAGCAGGCTTGGGGCAGGGGTACGGGACGAAAAACTGTTTTTT
CDR3 protein: CASRLGAGVRDEKLFF

D gene: -
V gene: TRBV11-3
clone size: -
J gene: TRBJ2-6
CDR3 DNA: TGTGCCAGCAGCTTAGGCCCCGGTGGTGGATCCAACGTCCTGACTTTC
CDR3 protein: CASSLGPGGGSNVLTF

D gene: TRBD2
V gene: TRBV28
clone size: few
J gene: TRBJ2-1
CDR3 DNA: TGTGCCAGCAGTTTACCCAGCGGGAGGGCGCATGAGCAGTTCTTC
CDR3 protein: CASSLPSGRAHEQFF

D gene: TRBD2
V gene: TRBV18
clone size: -
J gene: TRBJ2-7
CDR3 DNA: TGTGCCAGCTCACCACAGACTAGCGGCCAGGTGGAGCAGTACTTC
CDR3 protein: CASSPQTSGQVEQYF

D gene: -
V gene: TRBV28
clone size: few
J gene: TRBJ2-1
CDR3 DNA: TGTGCCAGCTCGCCAGGAGGGAACGTCCACAATGAGCAGTTCTTC
CDR3 protein: CASSPGGNVHNEQFF

D gene: TRBD1
V gene: TRBV27
clone size: -
J gene: TRBJ1-3
CDR3 DNA: TGTGCCAGCAGGAGCGACAGGGCCTCTGGAAACACCATATATTTT
CDR3 protein: CASRSDRASGNTIYF

D gene: TRBD1
V gene: TRBV6-5
clone size: -
J gene: TRBJ2-1
CDR3 DNA: TGTGCCAGCAGCTCTCCCGGGACAGGGAGTAATGAGCAGTTCTTC
CDR3 protein: CASSSPGTGSNEQFF

D gene: -
V gene: TRBV29-1
clone size: -
J gene: TRBJ2-3
CDR3 DNA: TGCAGCGTTGGGGAGGGGGCGGATACGCAGTATTTT
CDR3 protein: CSVGEGADTQYF

D gene: -
V gene: TRBV9
clone size: few
J gene: TRBJ2-6
CDR3 DNA: TGTGCCAGCAGCGTAGCAGGGTCTGGGGCCAACGTCCTGACTTTC
CDR3 protein: CASSVAGSGANVLTF

D gene: -
V gene: TRBV29-1
clone size: -
J gene: TRBJ1-1
CDR3 DNA: TGCAGCGTTTTCAGGATCATGAACACTGAAGCTTTCTTT
CDR3 protein: CSVFRIMNTEAFF

D gene: TRBD2
V gene: TRBV15
clone size: -
J gene: TRBJ2-1
CDR3 DNA: TGTGCCACCAGCAGCCTAGCGGGAGTTGGCAATGAGCAGTTCTTC
CDR3 protein: CATSSLAGVGNEQFF